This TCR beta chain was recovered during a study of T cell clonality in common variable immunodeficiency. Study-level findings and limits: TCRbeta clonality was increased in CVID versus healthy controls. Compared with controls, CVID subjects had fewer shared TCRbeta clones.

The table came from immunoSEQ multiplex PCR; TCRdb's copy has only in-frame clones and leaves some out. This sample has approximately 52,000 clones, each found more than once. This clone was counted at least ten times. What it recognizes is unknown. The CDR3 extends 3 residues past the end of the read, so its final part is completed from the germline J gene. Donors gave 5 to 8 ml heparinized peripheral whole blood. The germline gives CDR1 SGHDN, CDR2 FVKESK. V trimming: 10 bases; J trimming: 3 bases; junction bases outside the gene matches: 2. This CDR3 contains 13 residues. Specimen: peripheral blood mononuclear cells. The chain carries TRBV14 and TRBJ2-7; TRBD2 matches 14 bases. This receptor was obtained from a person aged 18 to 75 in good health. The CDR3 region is CATGTSGSYEQYF. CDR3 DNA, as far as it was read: TGTGCCACCGGGACTAGCGGGAGCTACGAG.